The rows below give T cell receptor beta chains drawn from one sample of a study of cytomegalovirus exposure and HLA in healthy donors. Measured with immunoSEQ multiplex PCR; TCRdb has only the in-frame clones, and not every one. The table includes some 150,000 clones, 75% to 90% detected once. Sequencing used PBMCs. These receptor sequences come from a woman younger than 45 in good health and CMV-seropositive. The CDR3 runs from the conserved cysteine through the conserved F or W. D genes are given only for firm matches. Clone size is given for some rows only: seen once, a few or many times, or a class if the clone is expanded.

cdr3_aa cdr3_nt j_call d_call v_call clone_size
CASSEGARNTYEQYF TGTGCCAGCAGTGAAGGGGCCAGGAACACCTACGAGCAGTACTTC TRBJ2-7 - TRBV2 -
CASMGGQASTEAFF TGCGCCAGCATGGGAGGACAGGCGAGCACTGAAGCTTTCTTT TRBJ1-1 TRBD1 TRBV10-2 -
CASRRDRRSETQYF TGTGCCAGTAGGAGGGACAGGAGGTCGGAGACCCAGTACTTC TRBJ2-5 TRBD1 TRBV19 -
CATWGDRDTLNTEAFF TGTGCCACCTGGGGGGACCGAGATACCTTGAACACTGAAGCTTTCTTT TRBJ1-1 - TRBV21-1 -
CASSSDRSSYNSPLHF TGTGCCAGCAGCTCCGACCGGAGCTCCTATAATTCACCCCTCCACTTT TRBJ1-6 - TRBV7-9 -
CASSYPGHPGELFF TGTGCCAGCAGTTACCCGGGACACCCCGGGGAGCTGTTTTTT TRBJ2-2 - TRBV6-5 -
CASSPYRGQNSPLHF TGTGCCAGTAGCCCCTACAGGGGGCAAAATTCACCCCTCCACTTT TRBJ1-6 TRBD1 TRBV19 few
CASSWGTGIRHAGANVLTF TGTGCCAGCAGCTGGGGGACAGGGATTAGGCATGCTGGGGCCAACGTCCTGACTTTC TRBJ2-6 TRBD1 TRBV7-9 -
CASRLYLATNEKLFF TGCGCCAGCAGGCTTTACTTAGCAACTAATGAAAAACTGTTTTTT TRBJ1-4 - TRBV5-1 -
CAAGGGLAFF TGTGCCGCTGGGGGAGGGTTAGCTTTCTTT TRBJ1-1 - TRBV2 -
CASSLMTGIWIGTQYF TGTGCCAGCAGCCTGATGACAGGAATATGGATCGGGACCCAGTACTTC TRBJ2-5 - TRBV5-6 -
CASSGPGQTYEQYF TGTGCCAGCAGCGGTCCGGGACAGACCTACGAGCAGTACTTC TRBJ2-7 TRBD1 TRBV7-2 -
CASSRTGDNTGELFF TGCGCCAGCAGCAGGACAGGGGACAACACCGGGGAGCTGTTTTTT TRBJ2-2 TRBD1 TRBV5-1 -
CASSLLGGGDTQYF TGTGCCAGCAGTTTATTGGGGGGTGGAGATACGCAGTATTTT TRBJ2-3 - TRBV28 -
CASSPQGRGRTDTQYF TGTGCCAGCAGCCCCCAGGGCAGGGGGCGGACAGATACGCAGTATTTT TRBJ2-3 TRBD1 TRBV9 -
CASSVGTSGSQETQYF TGTGCCAGCAGCGTAGGGACTAGCGGGAGTCAAGAGACCCAGTACTTC TRBJ2-5 TRBD2 TRBV9 -
CASRTGVGEKLFF TGTGCCAGCAGAACAGGGGTGGGGGAAAAACTGTTTTTT TRBJ1-4 TRBD1 TRBV6-5 -
CASSRTGGRLLDYGYTF TGTGCCAGCAGCCGAACAGGGGGACGCTTGCTTGACTATGGCTACACCTTC TRBJ1-2 TRBD1 TRBV28 -
CSATDSYHQETQYF TGCAGCGCCACGGACAGCTATCACCAAGAGACCCAGTACTTC TRBJ2-5 - TRBV29-1 -
CASSRAEGETQYF TGTGCCAGCAGCCGTGCTGAGGGAGAGACCCAGTACTTC TRBJ2-5 - TRBV9 -
CASSPRLAGELFF TGTGCCAGCAGCCCGAGACTTGCCGGGGAGCTGTTTTTT TRBJ2-2 - TRBV7-9 few
CASSRRGLAVRYNEQFF TGTGCCAGCAGCCGAAGGGGGCTAGCAGTTAGGTACAATGAGCAGTTCTTC TRBJ2-1 TRBD1 TRBV14 -
CASSLAMRDKAFF TGCGCCAGCAGCTTGGCCATGCGCGACAAAGCTTTCTTT TRBJ1-1 - TRBV5-1 -
CASSLYDGGTDTQYF TGCGCCAGCAGCTTGTATGACGGGGGCACAGATACGCAGTATTTT TRBJ2-3 - TRBV5-1 -
CASSPPQTGELFF TGTGCCAGCAGCCCCCCCCAGACCGGGGAGCTGTTTTTT TRBJ2-2 - TRBV6-5 once
CASSSDSDEQYF TGTGCCAGCAGTTCCGACAGCGACGAGCAGTACTTC TRBJ2-7 - TRBV6-5 few
CASSRVTSGEKLFF TGCGCCAGCAGCCGAGTCACATCGGGGGAAAAACTGTTTTTT TRBJ1-4 - TRBV4-1 -
CASSSPVTYEQYF TGTGCCAGCAGTTCCCCGGTGACCTACGAGCAGTACTTC TRBJ2-7 - TRBV28 -
CSAVGGNYGYTF TGCAGCGCTGTAGGGGGTAACTATGGCTACACCTTC TRBJ1-2 - TRBV29-1 -
CASSLGLTGSGNTIYF TGCGCCAGCAGCTTGGGATTGACGGGCTCTGGAAACACCATATATTTT TRBJ1-3 - TRBV5-1 -
CASSGTYNEQFF TGTGCCAGCAGCGGCACGTACAATGAGCAGTTCTTC TRBJ2-1 - TRBV7-9 -
CASSETRLKETQYF TGTGCCAGCAGTGAAACTCGACTTAAAGAGACCCAGTACTTC TRBJ2-5 - TRBV2 -
CASSLTTSGIDEQFF TGCGCCAGCAGCTTGACGACTAGCGGGATCGATGAGCAGTTCTTC TRBJ2-1 TRBD2 TRBV5-1 once
CSVGDRGLRMNTEAFF TGCAGCGTTGGCGACAGGGGGCTGAGGATGAACACTGAAGCTTTCTTT TRBJ1-1 TRBD1 TRBV29-1 once
CASSLRVPAYEQFF TGTGCCAGCAGCCTTCGGGTCCCGGCCTATGAGCAGTTCTTC TRBJ2-1 - TRBV28 -
CASSQNTGELFF TGCGCCAGCAGCCAGAACACCGGGGAGCTGTTTTTT TRBJ2-2 - TRBV5-1 -
CASSTTPASGYTF TGTGCCAGCAGCACTACCCCAGCCTCTGGCTACACCTTC TRBJ1-2 - TRBV28 few
CASSLFWEQPQHF TGTGCCAGCAGCTTGTTCTGGGAGCAGCCCCAGCATTTT TRBJ1-5 - TRBV5-8 -
CASSEGGRIGEGEQYF TGTGCCAGCAGTGAAGGGGGGAGGATTGGTGAAGGCGAGCAGTACTTC TRBJ2-7 - TRBV2 -
CATSRAGGGWNEQFF TGTGCCACCAGCAGAGCGGGAGGGGGTTGGAATGAGCAGTTCTTC TRBJ2-1 TRBD2 TRBV15 -
CTSSQEATGQGILLNYGYTF TGCACCAGCAGCCAAGAGGCTACGGGACAGGGGATACTACTTAACTATGGCTACACCTTC TRBJ1-2 - TRBV1 -
CASSLQGALYEQYF TGTGCCAGCAGCCTCCAGGGGGCACTCTACGAGCAGTACTTC TRBJ2-7 TRBD1 TRBV27 -